This TCR beta chain is drawn from a study of T cell responses to AZD1222 COVID-19 vaccine. CDR1 and CDR2 (germline): ENHRY, SYGVKD. The CDR3 totals 14 residues. The junction had 8 bases not matched to a gene; V was cut back by 7 bases and J by 10 bases. Study-level findings and limits: All repertoire sampling was performed exclusively after the peak T cell response. Spike-wide coverage was observed for vaccine-associated CD4 TCRs, with dominant responses at 160-218 and 743-854. In the spike-specific TCR repertoire, nearly half reportedly target unmutated variant regions.

Generated by immunoSEQ multiplex PCR, the TCRdb table keeps only in-frame clones and is missing some. The table shows more than 150,000 clones, with around 94% occurring only once. Comments on this clone: The target antigen is unknown.

This specimen was peripheral blood, taken on day 0 of AZD1222 vaccination. V gene TRBV10-3 combines with J gene TRBJ1-6, with 9 bases aligning to TRBD1. This TCR was sampled from an adult in good health. CDR3 amino acids: CAINTGGGGSPLHF. The CDR3 DNA reads as TGTGCCATCAATACAGGGGGCGGGGGATCACCCCTCCACTTT.